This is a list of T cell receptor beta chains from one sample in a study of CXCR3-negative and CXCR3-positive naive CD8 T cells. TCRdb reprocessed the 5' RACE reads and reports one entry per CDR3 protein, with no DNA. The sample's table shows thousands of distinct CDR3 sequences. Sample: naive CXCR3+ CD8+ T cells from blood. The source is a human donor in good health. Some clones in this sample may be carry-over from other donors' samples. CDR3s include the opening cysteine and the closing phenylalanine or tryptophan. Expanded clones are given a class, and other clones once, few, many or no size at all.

CASSPTGNYGYTF TRBV7-9 . TRBJ1-2
CSVGQGRPFNYGYTF TRBV29-1 . TRBJ1-2
CASSPRAPQDTQYF TRBV27 . TRBJ2-3
CASSVAAGGYTDTQYF TRBV9 medium-sized TRBJ2-3
CASSLGTSGIYEQYF TRBV27 medium-sized TRBJ2-7
CSARLDPRANYGYTF TRBV20-1 . TRBJ1-2
CSARTPSYEQYF TRBV20-1 . TRBJ2-7
CASSKDPQGALFEQYF TRBV21-1 medium-sized TRBJ2-7
CASSLDGGYTF TRBV7-9 medium-sized TRBJ1-2
CASSKVPGQAHLINQETQYF TRBV21-1 . TRBJ2-5
CASSWRAGELFF TRBV28 medium-sized TRBJ2-2
CASSSGGTNEQYF TRBV6-2/TRBV6-3 . TRBJ2-7
CASSSQGHRNTEAFF TRBV5-1 medium-sized TRBJ1-1
CSVEETDSYTEAFF TRBV29-1 medium-sized TRBJ1-1
CSVEVPSSYEQYF TRBV29-1 medium-sized TRBJ2-7
CASSQDLTVNTEAFF TRBV4-2 . TRBJ1-1
CASSPTDIQYF TRBV7-9 . TRBJ2-4
CASSRPQGIGPTYEQYF TRBV28 . TRBJ2-7
CSVEATGVNTGELFF TRBV29-1 . TRBJ2-2
CTRRRRGQETQYF TRBV29-1 medium-sized TRBJ2-5
CASSFVRSDYNEQFF TRBV7-9 medium-sized TRBJ2-1
CASSPLTPSNEKLFF TRBV18 . TRBJ1-4
CASSQALRDEQFF TRBV3-1 medium-sized TRBJ2-1
CASSLNGSPKNIQYF TRBV27 . TRBJ2-4
CSAHLSAESYEQYF TRBV29-1 medium-sized TRBJ2-7
CSVLTQTGSYEQYF TRBV29-1 . TRBJ2-7
CSVPGIYGYTF TRBV29-1 medium-sized TRBJ1-2
CASAGTSGSVVRLYNEQFF TRBV2 medium-sized TRBJ2-1
CASSEYSGSKNIQYF TRBV25-1 . TRBJ2-4
CASSGRGGLRLGTQYF TRBV9 medium-sized TRBJ2-3
CSVEDADRPYEQYF TRBV29-1 . TRBJ2-7
CASSLRAAGSSYEQYF TRBV28 . TRBJ2-7
CASSGRVTYEQYF TRBV5-6 . TRBJ2-7
CAISEIGASGAVLTDTQYF TRBV10-3 medium-sized TRBJ2-3
CAISGTSGDNEQFF TRBV10-3 . TRBJ2-1
CASSIPTAGGLGQPQHF TRBV19 medium-sized TRBJ1-5
CSVEKGESSTDTQYF TRBV29-1 . TRBJ2-3
CASSLQSLEGGHIQYF TRBV7-2 . TRBJ2-4
CSVVSPQGAYEQYF TRBV29-1 . TRBJ2-7
CASSFDSYQPTGELFF TRBV28 . TRBJ2-2
CSVSGGDSYNEQFF TRBV29-1 . TRBJ2-1
CSVAGQGGEAFF TRBV29-1 . TRBJ1-1
CSSTAQSYNEQFF TRBV29-1 . TRBJ2-1
CASSYYFGISYEQYF TRBV6-2/TRBV6-3 . TRBJ2-7
CASSYTTGLVYNSPLHF TRBV7-2 medium-sized TRBJ1-6
CSVVTGTGPTGYTF TRBV29-1 medium-sized TRBJ1-2
CASRKTRLKLNNEQFF TRBV2 . TRBJ2-1
CASSPVDQETQYF TRBV14 medium-sized TRBJ2-5